Shown below are 31 T cell receptor beta chains from a single sample sequenced in a study of blood T cells in healthy people across ages. PCR was performed a second time for about 7 to 12 cycles using a sample-barcoded 5' primer and a J-beta primer mix. TCRdb independently ran MiXCR on the 5' RACE reads; one entry per CDR3 protein. The sample has more than 800,000 distinct CDR3 sequences; 29% are singletons. What was sequenced was blood. The receptors derive from a woman aged 80 or older in good health.

The rearrangement uses TRBV27 and TRBJ2-1, with D unresolved. The CDR3 length is 12 residues. Germline V gene sequence: CDR1 MNHEY, CDR2 SMNVEV (reference sequence). Trimming cost V 6 bases and J 4 bases, with 7 bases left between them. This CDR3 reads CASRMGYNEQFF. In DNA form, the CDR3 reads TGTGCCAGCAGGATGGGGTACAATGAGCAGTTCTTC.

Only a few counts were recorded for this clonotype. This may arise from a read error, as a much more abundant clone is one base away. This chain links TRBV11-2 with TRBJ1-4; D not resolved. The CDR3 runs to 13 residues. The V gene's germline CDR1 is SGHAT and CDR2 FQNNGV. For the CDR3, the DNA is TGTGCCAGCGCGGGTGGACCTAATGAAAAACGGTTTTTT. This gives the protein CASAGGPNEKRFF.

This chain joins TRBV6-5 and TRBJ1-5; 9 bases are a match to TRBD1. The germline CDR1 and CDR2 sequences are MNHEY and SVGAGI. CDR3 length equals 15 residues. The V segment lost 5 bases and the J segment 2 bases; nucleotides outside the gene matches: 4. CDR3 DNA: TGTGCCAGCAGTCGACAGGGGGAGGGCAATCAGCCCCAGCATTTT. Protein product: CASSRQGEGNQPQHF.

This chain links TRBV2 with TRBJ1-6; 9 bases line up with TRBD1. With V trimmed by 6 bases and J by 9 bases, 6 bases remained unmatched. Looked up from germline, CDR1 is SNHLY and CDR2 is FYNNEI. This CDR3 region has 14 residues. CDR3 sequence (DNA): TGTGCCAGCAGGGGACAGGGAGATCCTTCACCCCTCCACTTT. Protein: CASRGQGDPSPLHF.

In its sample, this clonotype was seen many times. The genes are TRBV28 and TRBJ2-7; 9 bases map to TRBD1. CDR1 is MDHEN, CDR2 SYDVKM, per germline. The CDR3 contains 14 residues. V lost 4 bases and J lost 2; bases outside the gene matches: 3. For the CDR3, the DNA is TGTGCCAGCAGTTCTTACAGGGGGCCCTACGAGCAGTACTTC. It is translated as CASSSYRGPYEQYF.

There are a few counts of this clonotype. The chain has TRBV6-4 and TRBJ1-5; D not resolved. V lost 3 bases, J lost 3 bases, and 6 bases lay in between. Germline values: CDR1 MRHNA, CDR2 SNTAGT. The CDR3 loop spans 13 amino acids. CDR3 protein: CASSDGDNQPQHF. The CDR3 nucleotides read TGTGCCAGCAGTGATGGAGACAATCAGCCCCAGCATTTT.

This clonotype was counted between two and nine times. V gene TRBV27 combines with J gene TRBJ2-7, with 9 bases lining up with TRBD1. Germline V gives CDR1 MNHEY, CDR2 SMNVEV (reference sequence). Losses at the gene ends were 6 bases for V and 7 bases for J; bases not matched to a gene: 7. The CDR3 runs 13 residues. The CDR3 is CASRSQGASEQYF. For the CDR3, the DNA is TGTGCCAGCAGGTCACAGGGGGCGAGTGAGCAGTACTTC.

As regards this clonotype: One base away lies a much larger clone, so this may be a sequencing read error. The rearrangement joins TRBV20-1 to TRBJ2-3; 8 bases match TRBD1. The CDR3 covers 15 residues. CDR1 is DFQATT, CDR2 SNEGSKA, per germline (reference sequence). CDR3 coding DNA: TGCAGTGCTAGAGATAGCAGGGGGCCCACAGATGCGCAGTATTTT. This codes for CSARDSRGPTDAQYF.

A note on this clonotype: Relative to the germline gene, one junction end is altered; a read error may explain this. The rearrangement uses TRBV5-1 and TRBJ2-5; tentative D call: TRBD2 (6 bases). This CDR3 spans 15 amino acids. CDR1 is SGHRS, CDR2 YFSETQ, per germline. The CDR3, as DNA: TGCGCCAGTAGCTTTACGCCGGGAGAAGGGGAGACCCAGTACTTC. Translated, it gives CASSFTPGEGETQYF.

At least ten counts were recorded for this clonotype. The V and J genes are TRBV6-2 or TRBV6-3 and TRBJ1-1; D not resolved. The CDR3 consists of 13 residues. Per the germline V gene, CDR1 is MNHEY and CDR2 is SVGEGT. V was pared by 6 bases and J by 1 base, with 9 bases between. The CDR3 DNA reads TGTGCCAGCAGAACACCTCGGAACACTGAAGCTTTCTTT. It encodes CASRTPRNTEAFF.

This clonotype has a handful of counts. The chain uses TRBV2 and TRBJ2-3; D is unclear. The V and J ends lost 3 bases and 6 bases respectively, with 10 bases between them. CDR1 and CDR2 from the germline V gene are SNHLY and FYNNEI. The CDR3 contains 13 residues. CDR3 protein: CASSEALGDTQYF. CDR3 DNA: TGTGCCAGCAGTGAGGCCCTGGGGGATACGCAGTATTTT.

Of note for this clonotype: This may arise from a read error, as a much more abundant clone is one base away. The rearrangement joins TRBV28 to TRBJ2-1, with TRBD1 matching 12 bases. Trimming took 8 bases from V and 10 from J; bases not matched to a gene: 6. The CDR3 sequence is 13 residues long. CDR1 is MDHEN, CDR2 SYDVKM, per germline. The CDR3 protein is CASVSGTGGEQFF. For the CDR3, the DNA is TGTGCCAGCGTATCCGGGACAGGGGGCGAGCAGTTCTTC.

This clonotype was counted a few times. V is TRBV5-5 and J is TRBJ1-2; possibly TRBD1 for D (6 bases). Germline CDR1 and CDR2: SGHKS and YYEKEE (reference sequence). This CDR3 comprises 14 residues. V dropped 3 bases and J dropped 4 bases, with 13 bases sitting between them. The DNA for the CDR3 is TGTGCCAGCAGCTCGACAGGACGTGGCTATGGCTACACCTTC. Residues: CASSSTGRGYGYTF. The entire variable domain, with the rest obtained from reference TRBV5-5 and TRBJ1-2, is as follows: DAGVTQSPTHLIKTRGQQVTLRCSPISGHKSVSWYQQVLGQGPQFIFQYYEKEERGRGNFPDRFSARQFPNYSSELNVNALLLGDSALYLCASSSTGRGYGYTFGSGTRLTVV.

Concerning this clonotype itself: A much larger clone lies a single base off, so this may be a read error. The chain carries TRBV9 and TRBJ2-1; D uncertain. In germline, CDR1 is SGDLS, CDR2 YYNGEE. V lost 4 bases to trimming and J lost 1 base, with 12 bases between them. This CDR3 contains 15 residues. This CDR3 reads CASSPTWISYNEQFF. As DNA, the CDR3 is TGTGCCAGCAGCCCTACCTGGATTTCCTACAATGAGCAGTTCTTC.

This clonotype was recorded many times. This chain uses TRBV12-3 or TRBV12-4 with TRBJ1-2, with D hard to call. This CDR3 region has 14 residues. The V end was cut by 1 base, the J end by 7 bases, with 13 bases between. In DNA, the CDR3 is TGTGCCAGCAGTTTAGATCGAATTGTGGGTGGCTACACCTTC. Encoded protein: CASSLDRIVGGYTF.

The J gene is TRBJ2-7, the V gene TRBV7-2, with 8 bases lining up with TRBD1. Germline CDR1 and CDR2: SGHTA and FQGNSA. V lost 5 bases to trimming and J lost 3 bases; unmatched junction nucleotides: 9. The CDR3 is 15 residues long. This CDR3 reads CASSPRTGSFYEQYF. The CDR3 bases are TGTGCCAGCAGCCCAAGGACAGGGAGTTTCTACGAGCAGTACTTC.

The V gene is TRBV7-8, the J gene TRBJ2-7; no clear D gene. Germline CDR1 reads SGHVS; CDR2 reads FQNEAQ. The CDR3 length is 14 residues. The ends were cut back, 5 bases at V and 2 bases at J, with 13 bases in the middle. This chain's CDR3 is CASSLQTWTYEQYF. CDR3 in DNA: TGTGCCAGCAGCCTTCAGACATGGACCTACGAGCAGTACTTC.

This clonotype has more than one count but fewer than ten. The gene calls are TRBV12-3 or TRBV12-4 and TRBJ1-2, with no clear D. CDR3 length: 15 residues. With 10 bases removed from V and 4 bases from J, the gap between germline ends came to 22 bases. The CDR3 sequence is CATLNVRSPFYGYTF. CDR3 coding DNA: TGTGCCACACTGAATGTCAGATCTCCATTCTATGGCTACACCTTC.

Many counts were recorded for this clonotype. CDR3 bases: TGCGCCAGCAGCTCGGGGACTAGCGGGACCAGCAGAGGAGAGACCCAGTACTTC. It yields the protein CASSSGTSGTSRGETQYF. V and J are TRBV5-1 and TRBJ2-5; TRBD2 agrees at 13 bases. The CDR3 extends over 18 amino acids. Trimming at V came to 3 bases and at J to 4 bases, leaving 12 bases not matched to a gene. The V gene's germline CDR1 is SGHRS and CDR2 YFSETQ.

This rearrangement joins TRBV7-2 to TRBJ1-2; the D gene is possibly TRBD1 (6 bases). Germline assignment: CDR1 SGHTA and CDR2 FQGNSA. Trimming removed 0 bases at V and 4 bases at J, with 9 bases between. This CDR3 has 14 residues. Here the CDR3 reads CASSLADSAYGYTF. The CDR3 nucleotides read TGTGCCAGCAGCTTAGCGGACAGTGCCTATGGCTACACCTTC.

There are many counts of this clonotype. This chain connects TRBV29-1 to TRBJ1-5, with 9 bases that match TRBD1. The germline CDR1 and CDR2 sequences are SQVTM and ANQGSEA. Losses at the gene ends were 5 bases for V and 7 bases for J; bases not matched to a gene: 9. The CDR3 is made up of 14 amino acids. The chain's CDR3 is CSVQPQGAGQPQHF. DNA of the CDR3: TGCAGCGTTCAACCACAGGGGGCAGGCCAGCCCCAGCATTTT. The variable domain in full, with the rest retrieved from reference TRBV29-1 and TRBJ1-5, is SAVISQKPSRDICQRGTSLTIQCQVDSQVTMMFWYRQQPGQSLTLIATANQGSEATYESGFVIDKFPISRPNLTFSTLTVSNMSPEDSSIYLCSVQPQGAGQPQHFGDGTRLSIL.

The sample holds many counts of this clonotype. The chain couples TRBV12-3 or TRBV12-4 to TRBJ1-2; TRBD1 is a possible D gene (6 bases). The CDR3 loop spans 13 amino acids. V was trimmed by 8 bases and J by 3 bases, leaving 13 bases between them. The CDR3 region is CASQGGDDYGYTF. The CDR3 region has the DNA TGTGCCAGCCAAGGGGGAGATGACTATGGCTACACCTTC.

There are many counts of this clonotype. The chain uses TRBV5-1 and TRBJ2-7; TRBD2 is a possible D gene (5 bases). CDR1 SGHRS and CDR2 YFSETQ come from the germline V gene. The CDR3 sequence is 14 residues long. Trimming left V 4 bases short and J 2 bases short, with 13 bases between. The DNA for the CDR3 is TGCGCCAGCAGCATGGAGGAAGGGCCCTACGAGCAGTACTTC. Its translation is CASSMEEGPYEQYF.

Ten or more counts support this clonotype. The rearrangement uses TRBV7-6 and TRBJ2-5; D unresolved. There are 14 residues in the CDR3. Germline lookup yields CDR1 SGHVS and CDR2 FNYEAQ. V shed 0 bases and J shed 5 bases, with 10 bases lying between them. The CDR3 nucleotides read TGTGCCAGCAGCTTAGCACAGTCGGCTGAGACCCAGTACTTC. It encodes CASSLAQSAETQYF.

This chain uses TRBV7-8 with TRBJ1-2; 8 nucleotides agree with TRBD1. In germline, CDR1 is SGHVS, CDR2 FQNEAQ. V shed 2 bases and J 6 bases; nucleotides not matched to a gene: 14. The CDR3 runs 17 residues. The DNA for the CDR3 is TGTGCCAGCAGCTTATTTGTACAGGGGGATGGTGCCGATGGCTACACCTTC. Its translation is CASSLFVQGDGADGYTF.

CDR3 in amino acids: CSARGGLAGGGEQYF. CDR3 sequence (DNA): TGCAGTGCTAGAGGTGGTCTAGCGGGGGGCGGTGAGCAGTACTTC. The chain is built from TRBV20-1 and TRBJ2-5, with 11 positions matching TRBD2. This CDR3 has 15 amino acids. The V gene's germline CDR1 is DFQATT and CDR2 SNEGSKA (reference sequence). The trim removed 1 base at V and 11 bases at J, leaving 12 bases unmatched.

Remarks on this clonotype: The junction shows a germline mismatch at one end, possibly a read error. The chain combines TRBV4-3 with TRBJ2-7; 8 bases match TRBD1. There are 14 residues in the CDR3. Germline loops: CDR1 LGHNA, CDR2 YSLEER. CDR3 residues: CVSSPSDRANEQYF. The CDR3 DNA reads as TGCGTCAGCAGCCCCTCGGACAGGGCTAACGAGCAGTACTTC.

To note about this clonotype: This may stem from a read error, because a much larger clone lies one nucleotide away. The genes are TRBV29-1 and TRBJ2-1; D may be TRBD1 (6 bases). Per the germline V gene, CDR1 is SQVTM and CDR2 is ANQGSEA. The CDR3 sequence is 15 residues long. CDR3 sequence: CSVDPGQGSYNEQCF. The CDR3 DNA reads as TGCAGCGTTGACCCGGGGCAGGGGTCCTACAATGAGCAGTGCTTC.

Remarks on this clonotype: A much larger clone is a single base away; this may be a read error. The rearrangement links TRBV7-2 to TRBJ2-7, with D maybe TRBD1 (6 bases). Germline V gene lookup returns CDR1 SGHTA and CDR2 FQGNSA. This CDR3 spans 11 amino acids. V dropped 6 bases and J dropped 5 bases, with 8 bases sitting between them. DNA of the CDR3: TGTGCCAGCAGGTCAGGGGACGAGCAGTACTTC. Protein: CASRSGDEQYF.

This clonotype was seen a handful of times. V gene TRBV4-3 combines with J gene TRBJ2-1; D is perhaps TRBD1 (5 bases). With the DNA end fitting TRBJ2-7 better, the J assignment may be wrong. CDR1 and CDR2 (germline): LGHNA, YSLEER. The CDR3 length is 15 residues. CDR3 loop: CASSQDWGSYNEQYF. In DNA, the CDR3 is TGCGCCAGCAGCCAAGATTGGGGCTCCTACAATGAGCAGTACTTC.

The sample holds many counts of this clonotype. This chain links TRBV3-1 with TRBJ2-5, with 7 bases matching TRBD1. Germline V lookup: CDR1 LGHDT, CDR2 YNNKEL (reference sequence). This CDR3 spans 14 amino acids. V dropped 2 bases and J dropped 2; count of bases not matched to a gene: 2. The CDR3 coding sequence is TGTGCCAGCAGCCAACGGGACAGACAAGAGACCCAGTACTTC. Translated, it gives CASSQRDRQETQYF.